This T cell receptor beta chain was retrieved from a study of blood T cell repertoires in COVID-19. Study details: There were acute and convalescent COVID-19 samples, and they came from the United States, Italy and Spain.

The authors' processing: Estimated nucleated cell counts came from reference gene primer amplification. Libraries were prepared by immunoSEQ multiplex PCR; TCRdb keeps only in-frame clonotypes and omits some of them. V, J and clone size reflect that table, while D and trimming were determined from the DNA. The repertoire includes roughly 250,000 clones, roughly 88% of them detected once, and about 3.4% sits in the top ten. Participant-reported clinical history was the basis for cohort assignment. Within the 2 weeks before study entry, each person in the exposed group met a COVID-19 case. This TCR came from a middle-aged woman who had been exposed to COVID-19. Sequences were obtained from PBMCs or T cells enriched from blood (not recorded which).

The CDR3 DNA follows: TGTGCCAGCAGTCGCCCATCGTGGGCGGGGTTTGATAATGAGCAGTTCTTC. Protein: CASSRPSWAGFDNEQFF. The gene calls are TRBV3-1 (or the pseudogene TRBV3-2) and TRBJ2-1; D is possibly TRBD2 (6 bases). V lost 6 bases and J lost 7, with 25 bases in between. This CDR3 spans 17 amino acids. CDR1 is LGHDT and CDR2 is YNNKEL in the germline V gene (reference sequence).